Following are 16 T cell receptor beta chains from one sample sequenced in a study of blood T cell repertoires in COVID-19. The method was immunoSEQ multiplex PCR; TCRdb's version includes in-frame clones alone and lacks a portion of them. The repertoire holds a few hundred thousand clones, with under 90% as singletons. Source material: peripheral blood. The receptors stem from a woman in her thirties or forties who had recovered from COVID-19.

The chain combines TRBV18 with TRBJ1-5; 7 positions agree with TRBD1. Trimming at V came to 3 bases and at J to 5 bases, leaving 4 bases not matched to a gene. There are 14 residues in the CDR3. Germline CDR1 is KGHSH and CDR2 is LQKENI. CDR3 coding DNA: TGTGCCAGCTCACCGACAGGGTCTTATCAGCCCCAGCATTTT. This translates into CASSPTGSYQPQHF.

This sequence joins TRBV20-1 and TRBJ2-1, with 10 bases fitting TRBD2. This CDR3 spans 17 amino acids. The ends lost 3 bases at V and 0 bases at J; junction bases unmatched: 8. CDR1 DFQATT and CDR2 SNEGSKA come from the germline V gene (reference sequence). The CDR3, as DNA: TGCAGTGCTAGTATACTAGCGGGGAAAAGCTCCTACAATGAGCAGTTCTTC. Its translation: CSASILAGKSSYNEQFF.

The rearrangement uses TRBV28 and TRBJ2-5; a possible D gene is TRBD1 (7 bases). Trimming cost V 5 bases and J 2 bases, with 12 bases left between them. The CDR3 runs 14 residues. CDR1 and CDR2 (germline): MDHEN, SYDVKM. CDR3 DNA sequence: TGTGCCAGCAGTAAACCAGGGGGGCAAGAGACCCAGTACTTC. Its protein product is CASSKPGGQETQYF.

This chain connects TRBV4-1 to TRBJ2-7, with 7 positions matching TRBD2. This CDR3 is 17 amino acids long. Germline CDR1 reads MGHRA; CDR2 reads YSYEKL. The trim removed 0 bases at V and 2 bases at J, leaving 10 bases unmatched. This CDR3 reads CASSQEWGLAGPYEQYF. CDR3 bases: TGCGCCAGCAGCCAAGAGTGGGGCTTAGCGGGTCCCTACGAGCAGTACTTC.

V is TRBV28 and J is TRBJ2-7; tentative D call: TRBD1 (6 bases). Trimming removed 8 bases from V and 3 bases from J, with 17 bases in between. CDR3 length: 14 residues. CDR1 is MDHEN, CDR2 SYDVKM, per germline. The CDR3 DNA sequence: TGTGCCAGCCGCACGGGACAAGGAGGCTACGAGCAGTACTTC. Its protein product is CASRTGQGGYEQYF.

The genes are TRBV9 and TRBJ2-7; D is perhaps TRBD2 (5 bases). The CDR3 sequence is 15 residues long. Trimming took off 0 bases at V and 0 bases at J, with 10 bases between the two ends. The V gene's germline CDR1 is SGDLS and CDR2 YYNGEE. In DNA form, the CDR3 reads TGTGCCAGCAGCGTAGGGGAAGGGAGCTCCTACGAGCAGTACTTC. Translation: CASSVGEGSSYEQYF.

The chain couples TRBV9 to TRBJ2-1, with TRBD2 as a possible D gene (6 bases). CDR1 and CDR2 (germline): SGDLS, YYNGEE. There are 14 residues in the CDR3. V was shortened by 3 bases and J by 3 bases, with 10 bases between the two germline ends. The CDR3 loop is CASSETSGYNEQFF. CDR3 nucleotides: TGTGCCAGCAGCGAGACTAGTGGCTACAATGAGCAGTTCTTC.

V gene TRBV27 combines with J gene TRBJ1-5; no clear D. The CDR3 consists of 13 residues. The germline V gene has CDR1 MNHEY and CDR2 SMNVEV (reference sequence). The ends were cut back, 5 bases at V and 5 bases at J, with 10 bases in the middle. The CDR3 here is CASSDNSYQPQHF. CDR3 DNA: TGTGCCAGCAGTGACAACAGCTATCAGCCCCAGCATTTT.

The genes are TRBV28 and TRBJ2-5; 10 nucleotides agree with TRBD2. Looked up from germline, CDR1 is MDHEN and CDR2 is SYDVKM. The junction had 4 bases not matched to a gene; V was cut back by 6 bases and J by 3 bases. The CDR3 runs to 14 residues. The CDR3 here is CASRTTSGKETQYF. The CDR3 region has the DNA TGTGCCAGCAGGACAACTAGCGGGAAAGAGACCCAGTACTTC.

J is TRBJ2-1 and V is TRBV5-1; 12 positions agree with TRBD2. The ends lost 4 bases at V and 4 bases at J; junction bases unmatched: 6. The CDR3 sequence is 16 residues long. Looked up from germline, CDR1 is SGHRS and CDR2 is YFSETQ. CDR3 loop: CASSPLAGGRYNEQFF. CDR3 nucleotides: TGCGCCAGCAGCCCACTAGCGGGAGGTCGGTACAATGAGCAGTTCTTC. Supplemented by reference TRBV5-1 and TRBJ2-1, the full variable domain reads KAGVTQTPRYLIKTRGQQVTLSCSPISGHRSVSWYQQTPGQGLQFLFEYFSETQRNKGNFPGRFSGRQFSNSRSEMNVSTLELGDSALYLCASSPLAGGRYNEQFFGPGTRLTVL.

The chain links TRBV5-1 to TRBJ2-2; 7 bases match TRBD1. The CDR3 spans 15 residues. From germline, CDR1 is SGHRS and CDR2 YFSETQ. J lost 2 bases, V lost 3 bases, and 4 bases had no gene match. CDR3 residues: CASSSGQLNTGELFF. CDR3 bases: TGCGCCAGCAGCTCGGGACAGCTTAACACCGGGGAGCTGTTTTTT. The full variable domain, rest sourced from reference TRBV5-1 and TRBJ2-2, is KAGVTQTPRYLIKTRGQQVTLSCSPISGHRSVSWYQQTPGQGLQFLFEYFSETQRNKGNFPGRFSGRQFSNSRSEMNVSTLELGDSALYLCASSSGQLNTGELFFGEGSRLTVL.

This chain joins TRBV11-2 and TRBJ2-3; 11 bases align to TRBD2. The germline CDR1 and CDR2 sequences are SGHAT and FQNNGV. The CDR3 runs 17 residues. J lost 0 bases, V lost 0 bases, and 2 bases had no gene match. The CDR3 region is CASSLDIAGGSTDTQYF. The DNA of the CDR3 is TGTGCCAGCAGCTTAGATATAGCGGGAGGGAGCACAGATACGCAGTATTTT.

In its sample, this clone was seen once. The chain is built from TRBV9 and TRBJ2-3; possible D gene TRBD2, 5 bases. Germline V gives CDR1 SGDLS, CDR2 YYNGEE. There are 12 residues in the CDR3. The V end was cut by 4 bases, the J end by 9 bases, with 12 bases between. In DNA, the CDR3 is TGTGCCAGCAGCCCACTGACGGGAACGCAGTATTTT. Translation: CASSPLTGTQYF. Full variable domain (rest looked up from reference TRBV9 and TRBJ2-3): DSGVTQTPKHLITATGQRVTLRCSPRSGDLSVYWYQQSLDQGLQFLIQYYNGEERAKGNILERFSAQQFPDLHSELNLSSLELGDSALYFCASSPLTGTQYFGPGTRLTVL.

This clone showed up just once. The CDR3 DNA sequence: TGTGCCAGTAGTATAGCTTTTGGGACTAGCCACCAGAGCTCCTACAATGAGCAGTTCTTC. The encoded protein is CASSIAFGTSHQSSYNEQFF. The chain employs TRBV19 and TRBJ2-1; 9 nucleotides line up with TRBD2. The CDR3 totals 20 residues. Germline values: CDR1 LNHDA, CDR2 SQIVND (reference sequence). Trimming at V came to 1 base and at J to 0 bases, leaving 13 bases not matched to a gene.

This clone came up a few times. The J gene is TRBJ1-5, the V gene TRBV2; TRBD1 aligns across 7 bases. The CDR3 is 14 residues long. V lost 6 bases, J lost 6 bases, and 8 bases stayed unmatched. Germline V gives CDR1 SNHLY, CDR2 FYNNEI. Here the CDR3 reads CASRDRDRSQPQHF. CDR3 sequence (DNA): TGTGCCAGCAGGGATCGGGACAGAAGTCAGCCCCAGCATTTT. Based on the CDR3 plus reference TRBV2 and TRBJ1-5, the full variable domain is EPEVTQTPSHQVTQMGQEVILRCVPISNHLYFYWYRQILGQKVEFLVSFYNNEISEKSEIFDDQFSVERPDGSNFTLKIRSTKLEDSAMYFCASRDRDRSQPQHFGDGTRLSIL.

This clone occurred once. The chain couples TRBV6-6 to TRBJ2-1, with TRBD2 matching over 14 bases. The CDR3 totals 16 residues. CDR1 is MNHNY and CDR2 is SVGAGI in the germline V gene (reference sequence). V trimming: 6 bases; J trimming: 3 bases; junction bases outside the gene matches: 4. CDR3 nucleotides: TGTGCCAGCAGCCCCGGGACTAGCGGGGGCTACAATGAGCAGTTCTTC. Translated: CASSPGTSGGYNEQFF.